This TCR beta chain was documented in a study of cytomegalovirus exposure and HLA in healthy donors. Broader study findings: Later analysis reportedly placed an Asian-associated ancestry cluster below the roughly 700-donor mean in N-insertions. High sensitivity and specificity were reportedly achieved when the classifier diagnosed cytomegalovirus status.

Primers: 60 Vbeta forward and 13 Jbeta reverse. Libraries were prepared by immunoSEQ multiplex PCR; TCRdb keeps only in-frame clonotypes and omits some of them. This table has about 190,000 clones, more than 75% appearing once. CDR1 is LNHDA and CDR2 is SQIVND in the germline V gene (reference sequence). Germline trimming cut 5 bases from V and 5 bases from J; bases unmatched to any gene: 9. This CDR3 spans 16 amino acids. This clone was observed a handful of times. The antigen is unknown. The specimen sequenced was PBMCs. This receptor was identified in a woman aged 45-65 years in good health and CMV-seropositive. The chain joins TRBV19 to TRBJ2-2, with TRBD1 matching 9 bases. CDR3 loop: CASSFSGTGFTGELFF. The CDR3 DNA is TGTGCCAGTAGTTTTTCCGGGACAGGGTTTACCGGGGAGCTGTTTTTT.